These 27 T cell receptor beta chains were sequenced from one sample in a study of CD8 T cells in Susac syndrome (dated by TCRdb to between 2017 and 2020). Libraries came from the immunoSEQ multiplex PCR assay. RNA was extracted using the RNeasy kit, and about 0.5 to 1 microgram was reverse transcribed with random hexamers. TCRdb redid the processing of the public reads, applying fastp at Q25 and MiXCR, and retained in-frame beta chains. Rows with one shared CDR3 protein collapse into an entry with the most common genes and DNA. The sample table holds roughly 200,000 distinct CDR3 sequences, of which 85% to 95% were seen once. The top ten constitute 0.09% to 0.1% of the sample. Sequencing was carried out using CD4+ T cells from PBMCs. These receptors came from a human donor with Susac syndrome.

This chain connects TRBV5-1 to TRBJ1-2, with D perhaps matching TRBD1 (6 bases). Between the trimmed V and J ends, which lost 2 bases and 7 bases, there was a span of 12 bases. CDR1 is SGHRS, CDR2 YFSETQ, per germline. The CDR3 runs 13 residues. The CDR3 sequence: CASSFTGSGGYTF. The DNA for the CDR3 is TGCGCCAGCAGCTTTACAGGGTCAGGTGGCTACACCTTC.

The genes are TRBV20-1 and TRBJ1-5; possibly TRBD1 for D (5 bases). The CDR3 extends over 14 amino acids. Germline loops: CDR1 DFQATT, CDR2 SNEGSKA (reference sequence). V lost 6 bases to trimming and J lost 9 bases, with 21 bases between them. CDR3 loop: CSAQGWGDRGPQHF. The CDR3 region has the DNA TGCAGTGCCCAAGGGTGGGGGGACCGTGGGCCCCAGCATTTT.

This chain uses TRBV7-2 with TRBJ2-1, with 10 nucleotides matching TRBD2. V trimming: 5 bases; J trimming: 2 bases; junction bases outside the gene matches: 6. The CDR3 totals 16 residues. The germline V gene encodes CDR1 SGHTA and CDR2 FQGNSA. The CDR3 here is CASSVQSGRAYNEQFF. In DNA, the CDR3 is TGTGCCAGCAGCGTACAGAGCGGGAGGGCCTACAATGAGCAGTTCTTC.

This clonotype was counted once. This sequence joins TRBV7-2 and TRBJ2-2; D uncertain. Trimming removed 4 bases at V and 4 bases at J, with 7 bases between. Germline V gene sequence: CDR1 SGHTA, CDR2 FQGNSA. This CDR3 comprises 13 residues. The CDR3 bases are TGTGCCAGCAGCTCGCGAGTCACCGGGGAGCTGTTTTTT. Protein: CASSSRVTGELFF.

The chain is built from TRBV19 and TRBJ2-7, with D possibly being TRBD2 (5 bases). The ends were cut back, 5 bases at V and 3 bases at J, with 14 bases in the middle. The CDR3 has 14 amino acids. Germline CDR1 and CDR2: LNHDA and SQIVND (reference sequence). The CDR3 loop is CASSPRTGNYEQYF. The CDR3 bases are TGTGCCAGTAGTCCTCGCACGGGAAACTACGAGCAGTACTTC.

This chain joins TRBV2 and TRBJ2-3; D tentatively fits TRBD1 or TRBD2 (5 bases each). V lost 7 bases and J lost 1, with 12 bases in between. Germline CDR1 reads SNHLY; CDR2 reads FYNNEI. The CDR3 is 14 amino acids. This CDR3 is CASIPRDRTDTQYF. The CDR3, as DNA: TGTGCCAGCATCCCGAGGGACCGCACAGATACGCAGTATTTT.

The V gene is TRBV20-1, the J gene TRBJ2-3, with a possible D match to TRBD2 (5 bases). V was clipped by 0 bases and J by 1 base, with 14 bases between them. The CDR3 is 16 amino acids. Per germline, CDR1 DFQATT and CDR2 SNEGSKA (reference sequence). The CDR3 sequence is CSARDNRGGRTDTQYF. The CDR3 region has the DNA TGCAGTGCTAGAGATAATAGAGGCGGGCGCACAGATACGCAGTATTTT.

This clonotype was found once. Here the CDR3 reads CAWTLWGGGTEAFF. The CDR3 bases are TGTGCCTGGACCCTGTGGGGGGGCGGCACTGAAGCTTTCTTT. This chain joins TRBV30 and TRBJ1-1, with a tentative D call TRBD1 (6 bases). The CDR3 sequence is 14 residues long. Germline lookup yields CDR1 GTSNPN and CDR2 SVGIG (reference sequence). V was pared by 4 bases and J by 4 bases, with 16 bases between.

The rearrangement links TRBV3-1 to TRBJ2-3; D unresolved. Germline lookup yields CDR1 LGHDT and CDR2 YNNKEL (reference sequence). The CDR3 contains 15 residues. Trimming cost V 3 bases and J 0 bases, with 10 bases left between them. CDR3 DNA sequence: TGTGCCAGCAGCCAGTCCCCTGAGAGCACAGATACGCAGTATTTT. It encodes CASSQSPESTDTQYF.

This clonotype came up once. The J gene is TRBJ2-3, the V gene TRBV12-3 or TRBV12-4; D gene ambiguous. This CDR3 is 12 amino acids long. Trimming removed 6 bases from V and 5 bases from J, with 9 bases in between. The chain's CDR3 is CASSPTRDTQYF. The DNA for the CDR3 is TGTGCCAGCAGCCCGACAAGAGATACGCAGTATTTT.

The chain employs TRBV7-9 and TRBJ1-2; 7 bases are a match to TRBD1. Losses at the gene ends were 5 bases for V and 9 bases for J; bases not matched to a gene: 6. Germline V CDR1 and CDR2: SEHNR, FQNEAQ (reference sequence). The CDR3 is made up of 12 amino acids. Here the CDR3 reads CASSRDSRSYTF. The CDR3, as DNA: TGTGCCAGCAGCCGGGACAGTCGGAGCTACACCTTC.

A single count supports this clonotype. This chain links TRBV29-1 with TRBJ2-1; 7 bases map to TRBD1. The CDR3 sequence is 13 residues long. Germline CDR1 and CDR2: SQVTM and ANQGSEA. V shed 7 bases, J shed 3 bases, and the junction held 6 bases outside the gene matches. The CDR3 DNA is TGCAGCGGTTCTTACAGGGGCTACAATGAGCAGTTCTTC. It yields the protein CSGSYRGYNEQFF.

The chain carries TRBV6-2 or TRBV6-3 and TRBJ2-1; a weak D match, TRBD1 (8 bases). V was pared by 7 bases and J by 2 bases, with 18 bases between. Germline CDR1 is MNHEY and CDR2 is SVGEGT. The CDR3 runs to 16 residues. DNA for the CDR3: TGTGCCAGCATTGGACAGGGAGGGGGCGCCTACAATGAGCAGTTCTTC. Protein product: CASIGQGGGAYNEQFF.

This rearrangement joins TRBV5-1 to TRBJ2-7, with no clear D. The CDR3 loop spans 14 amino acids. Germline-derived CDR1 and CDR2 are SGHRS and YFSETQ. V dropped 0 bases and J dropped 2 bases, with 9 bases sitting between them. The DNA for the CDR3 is TGCGCCAGCAGCTTGGCCGAAGCACCCTACGAGCAGTACTTC. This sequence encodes CASSLAEAPYEQYF.

CDR3: CASSLEQGRNEQFF. The CDR3 DNA sequence: TGTGCCAGCAGCTTAGAGCAGGGGAGGAATGAGCAGTTCTTC. V usage is TRBV11-2 and J usage is TRBJ2-1, with D possibly called TRBD1 or TRBD2 (6 bases each). V was cut by 0 bases and J by 7 bases, with 10 bases left in between. CDR1 and CDR2 from the germline V gene are SGHAT and FQNNGV. The CDR3 has 14 amino acids.

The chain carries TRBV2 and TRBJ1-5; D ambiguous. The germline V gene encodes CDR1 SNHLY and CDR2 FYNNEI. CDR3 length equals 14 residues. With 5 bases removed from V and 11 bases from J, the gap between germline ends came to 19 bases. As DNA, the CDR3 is TGTGCCAGCAGTCGTGAAGAGGACCATAAGGCCCAGCATTTT. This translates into CASSREEDHKAQHF.

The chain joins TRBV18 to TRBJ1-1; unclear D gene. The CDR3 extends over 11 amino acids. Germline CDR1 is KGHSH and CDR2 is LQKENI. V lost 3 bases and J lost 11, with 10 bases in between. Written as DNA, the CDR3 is TGTGCCAGCTCACCTCAAGTTTACGCTTTCTTT. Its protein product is CASSPQVYAFF.

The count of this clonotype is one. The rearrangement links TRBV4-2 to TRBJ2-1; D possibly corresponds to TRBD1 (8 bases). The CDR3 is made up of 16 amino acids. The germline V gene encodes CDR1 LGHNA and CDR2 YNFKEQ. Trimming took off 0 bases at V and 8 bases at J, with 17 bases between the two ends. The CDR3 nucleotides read TGTGCCAGCAGCCAAGATCCCGGACAGGGAGGGGATGAGCAGTTCTTC. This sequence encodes CASSQDPGQGGDEQFF.

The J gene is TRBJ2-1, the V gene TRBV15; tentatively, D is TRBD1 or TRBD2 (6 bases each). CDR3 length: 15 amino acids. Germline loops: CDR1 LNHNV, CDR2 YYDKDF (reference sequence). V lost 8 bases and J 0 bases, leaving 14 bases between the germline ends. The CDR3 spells CATGIGGLSYNEQFF. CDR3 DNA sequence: TGTGCCACCGGAATCGGGGGCCTCTCCTACAATGAGCAGTTCTTC.

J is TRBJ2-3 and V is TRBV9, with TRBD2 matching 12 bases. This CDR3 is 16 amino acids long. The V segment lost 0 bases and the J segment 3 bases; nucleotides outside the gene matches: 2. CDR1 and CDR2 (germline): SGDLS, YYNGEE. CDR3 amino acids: CASSVAGLAGTDTQYF. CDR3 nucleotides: TGTGCCAGCAGCGTAGCGGGACTAGCGGGTACAGATACGCAGTATTTT.

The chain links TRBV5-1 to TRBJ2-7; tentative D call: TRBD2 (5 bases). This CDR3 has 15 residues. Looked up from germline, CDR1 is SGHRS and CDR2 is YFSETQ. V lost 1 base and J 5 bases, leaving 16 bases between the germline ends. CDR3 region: CASSLTTGSIHEQYF. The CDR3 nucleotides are TGCGCCAGCAGCTTGACAACGGGGAGTATCCACGAGCAGTACTTC.

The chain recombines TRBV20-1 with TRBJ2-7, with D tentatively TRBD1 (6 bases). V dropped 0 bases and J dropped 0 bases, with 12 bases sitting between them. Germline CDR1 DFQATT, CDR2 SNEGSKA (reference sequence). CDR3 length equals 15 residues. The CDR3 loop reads CSARDRVQGSYEQYF. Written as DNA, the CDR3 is TGCAGTGCTAGAGATAGGGTACAGGGCTCCTACGAGCAGTACTTC.

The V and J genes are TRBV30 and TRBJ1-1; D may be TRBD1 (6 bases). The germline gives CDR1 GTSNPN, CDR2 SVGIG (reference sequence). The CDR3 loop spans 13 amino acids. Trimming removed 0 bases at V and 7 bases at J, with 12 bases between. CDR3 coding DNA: TGTGCCTGGAGTGTAGGGGGGTCGGGTGAAGCTTTCTTT. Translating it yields CAWSVGGSGEAFF. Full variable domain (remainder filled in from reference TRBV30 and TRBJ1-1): SQTIHQWPATLVQPVGSPLSLECTVEGTSNPNLYWYRQAAGRGLQLLFYSVGIGQISSEVPQNLSASRPQDRQFILSSKKLLLSDSGFYLCAWSVGGSGEAFFGQGTRLTVV.

In DNA, the CDR3 is TGTGCCAGCAGCTTGGGCGGGAGGGTTTTGTACGAGCAGTACTTC. Residues: CASSLGGRVLYEQYF. The rearrangement uses TRBV7-2 and TRBJ2-7, with 9 nucleotides matching TRBD2. Germline V lookup: CDR1 SGHTA, CDR2 FQGNSA. The CDR3 contains 15 residues. The junction had 7 bases not matched to a gene; V was cut back by 3 bases and J by 4 bases.

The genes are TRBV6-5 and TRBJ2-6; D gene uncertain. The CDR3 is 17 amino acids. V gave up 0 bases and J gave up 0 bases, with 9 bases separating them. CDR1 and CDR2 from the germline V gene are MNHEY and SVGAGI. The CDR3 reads CASSYSGRPSGANVLTF. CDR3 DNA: TGTGCCAGCAGTTACTCCGGGCGCCCCTCTGGGGCCAACGTCCTGACTTTC.

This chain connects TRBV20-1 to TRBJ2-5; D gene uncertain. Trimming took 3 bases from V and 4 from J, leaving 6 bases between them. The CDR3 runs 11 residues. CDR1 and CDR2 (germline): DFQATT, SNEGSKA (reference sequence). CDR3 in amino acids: CSARVPETQYF. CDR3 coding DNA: TGCAGTGCTAGGGTCCCAGAGACCCAGTACTTC.

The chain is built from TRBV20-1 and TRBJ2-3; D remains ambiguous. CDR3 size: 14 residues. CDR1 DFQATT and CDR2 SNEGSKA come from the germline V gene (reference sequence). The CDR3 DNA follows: TGCAGCGGGCGCGGCACCTCTAGCACAGATACGCAGTATTTT. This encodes CSGRGTSSTDTQYF.